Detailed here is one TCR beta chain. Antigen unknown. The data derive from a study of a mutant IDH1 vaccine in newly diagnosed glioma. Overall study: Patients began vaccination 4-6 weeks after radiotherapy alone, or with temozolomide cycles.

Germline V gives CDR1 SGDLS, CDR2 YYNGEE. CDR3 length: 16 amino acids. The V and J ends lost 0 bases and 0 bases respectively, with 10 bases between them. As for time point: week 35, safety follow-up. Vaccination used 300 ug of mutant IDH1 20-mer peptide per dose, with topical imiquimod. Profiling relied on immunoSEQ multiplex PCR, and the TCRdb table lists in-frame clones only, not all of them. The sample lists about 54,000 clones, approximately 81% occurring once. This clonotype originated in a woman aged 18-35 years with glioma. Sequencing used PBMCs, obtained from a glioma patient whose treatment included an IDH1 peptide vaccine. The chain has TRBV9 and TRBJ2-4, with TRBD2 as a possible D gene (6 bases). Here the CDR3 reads CASSVAGDLAKNIQYF. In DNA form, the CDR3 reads TGTGCCAGCAGCGTAGCGGGGGACCTAGCCAAAAACATTCAGTACTTC.